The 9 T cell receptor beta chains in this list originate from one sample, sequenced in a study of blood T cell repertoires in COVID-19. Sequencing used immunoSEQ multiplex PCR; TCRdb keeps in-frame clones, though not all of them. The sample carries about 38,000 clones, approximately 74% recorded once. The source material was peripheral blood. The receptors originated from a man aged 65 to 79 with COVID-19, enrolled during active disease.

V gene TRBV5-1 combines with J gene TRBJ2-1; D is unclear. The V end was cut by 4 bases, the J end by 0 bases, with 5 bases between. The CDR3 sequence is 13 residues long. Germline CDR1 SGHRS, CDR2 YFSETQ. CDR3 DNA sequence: TGCGCCAGCAGCCTAACCTCCTACAATGAGCAGTTCTTC. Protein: CASSLTSYNEQFF.

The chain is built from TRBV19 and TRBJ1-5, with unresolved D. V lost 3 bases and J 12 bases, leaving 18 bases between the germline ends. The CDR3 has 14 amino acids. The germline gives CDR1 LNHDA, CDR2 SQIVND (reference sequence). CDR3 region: CASSMGQEARRQHF. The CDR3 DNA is TGTGCCAGTAGTATGGGCCAGGAGGCTCGGCGCCAGCATTTT.

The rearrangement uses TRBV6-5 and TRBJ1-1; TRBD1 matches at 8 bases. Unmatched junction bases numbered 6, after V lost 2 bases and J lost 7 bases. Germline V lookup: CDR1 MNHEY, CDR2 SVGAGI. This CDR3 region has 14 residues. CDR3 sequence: CASSYGQGLGEAFF. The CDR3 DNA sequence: TGTGCCAGCAGTTACGGACAGGGCCTGGGTGAAGCTTTCTTT.

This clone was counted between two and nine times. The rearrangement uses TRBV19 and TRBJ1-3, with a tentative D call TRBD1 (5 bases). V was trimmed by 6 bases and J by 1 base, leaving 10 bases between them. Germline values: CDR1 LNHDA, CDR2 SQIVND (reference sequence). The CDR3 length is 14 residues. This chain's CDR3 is CASSADRSGNTIYF. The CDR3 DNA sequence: TGTGCCAGTAGCGCAGACAGATCTGGAAACACCATATATTTT.

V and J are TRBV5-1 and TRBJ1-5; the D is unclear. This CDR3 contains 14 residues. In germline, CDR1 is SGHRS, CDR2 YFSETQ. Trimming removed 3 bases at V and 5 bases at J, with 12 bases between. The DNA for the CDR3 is TGCGCCAGCAGCTATTTAGGCGGTGATCAGCCCCAGCATTTT. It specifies CASSYLGGDQPQHF.

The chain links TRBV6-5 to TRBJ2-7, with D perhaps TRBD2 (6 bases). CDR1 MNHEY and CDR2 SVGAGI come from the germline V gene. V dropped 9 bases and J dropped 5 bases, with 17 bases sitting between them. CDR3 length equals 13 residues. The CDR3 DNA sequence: TGTGCCAGTAGGGCCAGCGGGTCGGACGAGCAGTACTTC. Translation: CASRASGSDEQYF.

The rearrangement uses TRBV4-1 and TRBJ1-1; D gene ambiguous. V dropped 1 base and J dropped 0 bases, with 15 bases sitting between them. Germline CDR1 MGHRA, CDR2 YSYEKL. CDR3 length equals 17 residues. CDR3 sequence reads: CASSQAYSGLMNTEAFF. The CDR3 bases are TGCGCCAGCAGCCAAGCTTACTCGGGATTGATGAACACTGAAGCTTTCTTT.

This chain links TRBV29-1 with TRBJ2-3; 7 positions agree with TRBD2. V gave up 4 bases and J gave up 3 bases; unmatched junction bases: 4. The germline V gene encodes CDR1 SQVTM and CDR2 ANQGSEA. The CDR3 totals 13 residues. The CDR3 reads CSVGGRETDTQYF. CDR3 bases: TGCAGCGTTGGAGGGAGGGAAACAGATACGCAGTATTTT.

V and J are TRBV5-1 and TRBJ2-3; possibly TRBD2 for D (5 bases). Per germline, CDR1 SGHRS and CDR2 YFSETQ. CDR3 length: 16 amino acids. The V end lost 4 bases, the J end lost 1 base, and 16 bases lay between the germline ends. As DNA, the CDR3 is TGCGCCAGCAGCCTTGGCCACAGCGGTGGCACAGATACGCAGTATTTT. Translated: CASSLGHSGGTDTQYF.